A single sample is the source of the 8 T cell receptor beta chains below, sequenced in a study of T cell responses to AZD1222 COVID-19 vaccine. Assay: immunoSEQ multiplex PCR; the TCRdb copy retains only in-frame clones and omits some. The sample holds fewer than 200,000 clones, roughly 92% seen once. The material was peripheral blood, obtained on day 0 of AZD1222 vaccination. The origin of the receptors is an adult in good health.

The chain links TRBV5-1 to TRBJ2-1, with 9 bases identical to TRBD2. The CDR3 sequence is 16 residues long. V shed 3 bases and J 1 base; nucleotides not matched to a gene: 5. Germline assignment: CDR1 SGHRS and CDR2 YFSETQ. This chain's CDR3 is CASSSVSGRSYNEQFF. The CDR3 DNA is TGCGCCAGCAGCTCCGTCAGCGGGAGGTCCTACAATGAGCAGTTCTTC.

V gene TRBV29-1 combines with J gene TRBJ2-1; 15 positions match TRBD2. This CDR3 is 16 amino acids long. In germline, CDR1 is SQVTM, CDR2 ANQGSEA. With V trimmed by 4 bases and J by 9 bases, 10 bases remained unmatched. CDR3 sequence: CSVASGGLAGGREQFF. The DNA of the CDR3 is TGCAGCGTTGCCTCTGGTGGACTAGCGGGAGGGCGTGAGCAGTTCTTC.

The V gene is TRBV19, the J gene TRBJ1-5, with D possibly TRBD1 on 6 matching bases. With 8 bases removed from V and 7 bases from J, the gap between germline ends came to 15 bases. Germline V lookup: CDR1 LNHDA, CDR2 SQIVND (reference sequence). The CDR3 covers 13 residues. The CDR3 bases are TGTGCCAGTTGGACAGCCGGTGAGCAGCCCCAGCATTTT. The encoded protein is CASWTAGEQPQHF.

V is TRBV29-1 and J is TRBJ1-4; D is uncertain. The CDR3 extends over 14 amino acids. V lost 4 bases to trimming and J lost 5 bases, with 14 bases between them. Germline CDR1 and CDR2: SQVTM and ANQGSEA. The CDR3 spells CSVVRVGGNEKLFF. In DNA, the CDR3 is TGCAGCGTTGTCCGTGTAGGAGGCAATGAAAAACTGTTTTTT. The variable domain in full, with the rest retrieved from reference TRBV29-1 and TRBJ1-4, is SAVISQKPSRDICQRGTSLTIQCQVDSQVTMMFWYRQQPGQSLTLIATANQGSEATYESGFVIDKFPISRPNLTFSTLTVSNMSPEDSSIYLCSVVRVGGNEKLFFGSGTQLSVL.

The chain links TRBV19 to TRBJ2-1; 10 nucleotides line up with TRBD2. The junction had 4 bases not matched to a gene; V was cut back by 5 bases and J by 6 bases. The CDR3 length is 14 residues. Germline V lookup: CDR1 LNHDA, CDR2 SQIVND (reference sequence). The CDR3 here is CASSASGRGNEQFF. CDR3 sequence (DNA): TGTGCCAGTAGTGCGAGCGGGAGGGGCAATGAGCAGTTCTTC.

The chain employs TRBV5-1 and TRBJ2-6; tentative D call: TRBD1 (5 bases). Germline V gives CDR1 SGHRS, CDR2 YFSETQ. The CDR3 consists of 16 residues. Trimming pared 0 bases from V and 4 bases from J, leaving 11 bases between. In DNA form, the CDR3 reads TGCGCCAGCAGCTTGGAACAGGCAAAAGGGGCCAACGTCCTGACTTTC. It yields the protein CASSLEQAKGANVLTF.

The rearrangement links TRBV5-1 to TRBJ2-1; D unclear. The V gene lost 3 bases and the J gene lost 2 bases, with 6 bases spanning the gap. This CDR3 is 13 amino acids long. Germline V gene lookup returns CDR1 SGHRS and CDR2 YFSETQ. CDR3 sequence reads: CASSSQAYNEQFF. CDR3 nucleotides: TGCGCCAGCAGCTCCCAGGCCTACAATGAGCAGTTCTTC.

V usage is TRBV21-1 and J usage is TRBJ2-5; the table's D call of TRBD1 was not tested on the DNA. TRBV21-1 is recorded as a pseudogene. CDR3 size: 14 residues. CDR3 sequence reads: CASSTYRGPETQYF. The CDR3 DNA reads as TGTGCCAGCAGCACCTACAGGGGTCCAGAGACCCAGTACTTC.